The TCR beta chain under discussion was sequenced for a study of T cell changes during pregnancy in multiple sclerosis. Sequencing used immunoSEQ multiplex PCR; TCRdb keeps in-frame clones, though not all of them. The sample records roughly 48,000 clones, about 88% being singletons. V was pared by 6 bases and J by 1 base, with 5 bases of the junction left unmatched. This CDR3 region has 15 residues. Germline V gives CDR1 SNHLY, CDR2 FYNNEI. This chain joins TRBV2 and TRBJ2-1; 8 nucleotides agree with TRBD2. The receptor's source is a female donor with multiple sclerosis, enrolled in a pregnancy study. The sample here was CD4+ T cells from peripheral blood mononuclear cells, taken in the second trimester of pregnancy. The CDR3 DNA sequence: TGTGCCAGCAGGAGACTAGCGATTTCCTACAATGAGCAGTTCTTC. This encodes CASRRLAISYNEQFF. The complete variable domain, with remaining parts taken from reference TRBV2 and TRBJ2-1, reads EPEVTQTPSHQVTQMGQEVILRCVPISNHLYFYWYRQILGQKVEFLVSFYNNEISEKSEIFDDQFSVERPDGSNFTLKIRSTKLEDSAMYFCASRRLAISYNEQFFGPGTRLTVL.